This is a list of T cell receptor beta chains from one sample in a study of shared clonotypes between healthy human individuals. The repertoire was sequenced with immunoSEQ multiplex PCR; TCRdb's copy has only in-frame clones and lacks some. The sample consists of under 650,000 clones, around 96% of them appearing once. Sequenced: naive CD4+ T cells sorted from blood. These TCRs come from a woman aged 25 to 39 in good health. The CDR3 runs from the conserved cysteine through the conserved F or W. The D gene is left open where the match is weak. The size entry is marked missing in some rows and otherwise reads once, few, many or a size class.

cdr3_aa: CASSFRALSYEQYF; cdr3_nt: TGTGCCAGCAGTTTTCGAGCTCTATCCTACGAGCAGTACTTC; j_call: TRBJ2-7; d_call: .; v_call: TRBV27; clone_size: .
cdr3_aa: CASSFRQIGYGYTF; cdr3_nt: TGTGCCAGCAGTTTCAGGCAGATCGGCTATGGCTACACCTTC; j_call: TRBJ1-2; d_call: .; v_call: TRBV7-9; clone_size: once
cdr3_aa: CASSRRGRETQYF; cdr3_nt: TGTGCCAGCAGCAGAAGAGGTCGAGAGACCCAGTACTTC; j_call: TRBJ2-5; d_call: .; v_call: TRBV6-5; clone_size: .
cdr3_aa: CAISGQLAGVYNEQFF; cdr3_nt: TGTGCCATCAGTGGGCAACTAGCGGGTGTGTACAATGAGCAGTTCTTC; j_call: TRBJ2-1; d_call: TRBD2; v_call: TRBV10-3; clone_size: .
cdr3_aa: CASTQAGRGKPNTEAFF; cdr3_nt: TGTGCCAGTACCCAGGCCGGCAGGGGAAAACCAAACACTGAAGCTTTCTTT; j_call: TRBJ1-1; d_call: .; v_call: TRBV19; clone_size: once
cdr3_aa: CASSEGRVYQPQHF; cdr3_nt: TGTGCCAGCAGCGAGGGGAGGGTTTATCAGCCCCAGCATTTT; j_call: TRBJ1-5; d_call: .; v_call: TRBV6-6; clone_size: .
cdr3_aa: CASSMGQGYEQYF; cdr3_nt: TGTGCCAGCAGCATGGGACAGGGGTACGAGCAGTACTTC; j_call: TRBJ2-7; d_call: TRBD1; v_call: TRBV9; clone_size: once
cdr3_aa: CASSRAGGPAGNTIYF; cdr3_nt: TGCGCCAGCAGCCGGGCTGGGGGACCGGCTGGAAACACCATATATTTT; j_call: TRBJ1-3; d_call: .; v_call: TRBV4-1; clone_size: .
cdr3_aa: CASSQTGVDEQFF; cdr3_nt: TGTGCCAGCAGCCAGACAGGGGTGGATGAGCAGTTCTTC; j_call: TRBJ2-1; d_call: TRBD1; v_call: TRBV11-3; clone_size: .
cdr3_aa: CASSDGQGHNQPQHF; cdr3_nt: TGCGCCAGCAGTGATGGACAGGGGCACAATCAGCCCCAGCATTTT; j_call: TRBJ1-5; d_call: TRBD1; v_call: TRBV10-2; clone_size: .
cdr3_aa: CASSRGLPLSYEQYF; cdr3_nt: TGTGCCAGCAGCCGAGGACTGCCTCTCTCCTACGAGCAGTACTTC; j_call: TRBJ2-7; d_call: .; v_call: TRBV14; clone_size: .
cdr3_aa: CASSLGGTFEAFF; cdr3_nt: TGTGCCAGCAGCTTAGGGGGGACCTTTGAAGCTTTCTTT; j_call: TRBJ1-1; d_call: .; v_call: TRBV5-4; clone_size: .
cdr3_aa: CATYEREGLEQFF; cdr3_nt: TGTGCCACCTACGAGCGGGAGGGCCTTGAGCAGTTCTTC; j_call: TRBJ2-1; d_call: TRBD2; v_call: TRBV27; clone_size: once
cdr3_aa: CASSPWGQGYEQYF; cdr3_nt: TGTGCCAGCAGTCCGTGGGGACAGGGTTACGAGCAGTACTTC; j_call: TRBJ2-7; d_call: TRBD1; v_call: TRBV28; clone_size: .
cdr3_aa: CASSDSFHEQYF; cdr3_nt: TGTGCCAGCAGTGATTCTTTTCACGAGCAGTACTTC; j_call: TRBJ2-7; d_call: .; v_call: TRBV2; clone_size: .
cdr3_aa: CASSLGVQPQHF; cdr3_nt: TGTGCCAGCAGCTTAGGTGTCCAGCCCCAGCATTTT; j_call: TRBJ1-5; d_call: .; v_call: TRBV11-3; clone_size: .
cdr3_aa: CASSLAANQETQYF; cdr3_nt: TGTGCCAGCAGCTTAGCGGCAAACCAAGAGACCCAGTACTTC; j_call: TRBJ2-5; d_call: .; v_call: TRBV7-3; clone_size: .
cdr3_aa: CAINSRGLDYEQYF; cdr3_nt: TGTGCCATCAACTCGAGAGGACTAGACTACGAGCAGTACTTC; j_call: TRBJ2-7; d_call: TRBD2; v_call: TRBV10-3; clone_size: .
cdr3_aa: CASSSAGRSGNTIYF; cdr3_nt: TGTGCCAGCAGTTCCGCAGGGCGCTCTGGAAACACCATATATTTT; j_call: TRBJ1-3; d_call: .; v_call: TRBV27; clone_size: .
cdr3_aa: CASSKGPPTGSSYEQYF; cdr3_nt: TGTGCCAGCAGCAAAGGACCCCCTACAGGGAGCTCCTACGAGCAGTACTTC; j_call: TRBJ2-7; d_call: .; v_call: TRBV21-1; clone_size: .
cdr3_aa: CASTKKDRSYGYTF; cdr3_nt: TGTGCCAGCACTAAGAAGGACAGGTCCTATGGCTACACCTTC; j_call: TRBJ1-2; d_call: TRBD1; v_call: TRBV5-6; clone_size: .
cdr3_aa: CASSKREYNEQFF; cdr3_nt: TGTGCCAGCAGCAAGAGGGAATACAATGAGCAGTTCTTC; j_call: TRBJ2-1; d_call: .; v_call: TRBV7-9; clone_size: .
cdr3_aa: CASTGSEETQYF; cdr3_nt: TGTGCCAGCACAGGGAGCGAAGAGACCCAGTACTTC; j_call: TRBJ2-5; d_call: .; v_call: TRBV6-6; clone_size: once
cdr3_aa: CASSLTSGSGPFTYEQYF; cdr3_nt: TGTGCCAGCAGTTTAACTAGCGGGAGTGGGCCTTTCACCTACGAGCAGTACTTC; j_call: TRBJ2-7; d_call: TRBD2; v_call: TRBV28; clone_size: .
cdr3_aa: CASWGDRGPETQYF; cdr3_nt: TGTGCCTCATGGGGGGACAGGGGACCGGAGACCCAGTACTTC; j_call: TRBJ2-5; d_call: TRBD1; v_call: TRBV30; clone_size: .
cdr3_aa: CATSRGGSGRVTDTQYF; cdr3_nt: TGTGCCACCAGCAGAGGTGGGAGCGGGAGGGTCACAGATACGCAGTATTTT; j_call: TRBJ2-3; d_call: TRBD2; v_call: TRBV15; clone_size: .
cdr3_aa: CSGTGSTEAFF; cdr3_nt: TGCAGTGGTACAGGGTCCACTGAAGCTTTCTTT; j_call: TRBJ1-1; d_call: .; v_call: TRBV20-1; clone_size: .
cdr3_aa: CASSYLPGRGYEQFF; cdr3_nt: TGTGCCAGCAGTTACTTGCCGGGAAGGGGTTATGAGCAGTTCTTC; j_call: TRBJ2-1; d_call: .; v_call: TRBV6-5; clone_size: once
cdr3_aa: CASSRADRLFNYGYTF; cdr3_nt: TGTGCCAGCAGCAGAGCGGACAGACTATTTAACTATGGCTACACCTTC; j_call: TRBJ1-2; d_call: .; v_call: TRBV7-8; clone_size: .
cdr3_aa: CASSATYEQYF; cdr3_nt: TGTGCCAGCAGTGCCACCTACGAGCAGTACTTC; j_call: TRBJ2-7; d_call: .; v_call: TRBV2; clone_size: few
cdr3_aa: CASSPPAGGNEQFF; cdr3_nt: TGTGCCAGCTCACCACCGGCGGGAGGCAATGAGCAGTTCTTC; j_call: TRBJ2-1; d_call: TRBD2; v_call: TRBV18; clone_size: .
cdr3_aa: CASSLSPTGVGTQYF; cdr3_nt: TGTGCCAGCAGCTTAAGTCCCACAGGGGTGGGCACGCAGTATTTT; j_call: TRBJ2-3; d_call: TRBD1; v_call: TRBV7-3; clone_size: .
cdr3_aa: CASSYSSGGYNEQFF; cdr3_nt: TGTGCCAGCAGTTACTCCAGCGGGGGTTACAATGAGCAGTTCTTC; j_call: TRBJ2-1; d_call: TRBD2; v_call: TRBV6-6; clone_size: .
cdr3_aa: CASFATNEKLFF; cdr3_nt: TGTGCCAGCTTTGCAACTAATGAAAAACTGTTTTTT; j_call: TRBJ1-4; d_call: .; v_call: TRBV28; clone_size: .
cdr3_aa: CAWSVLQTRYNEQFF; cdr3_nt: TGTGCCTGGAGTGTGCTGCAGACCAGATACAATGAGCAGTTCTTC; j_call: TRBJ2-1; d_call: .; v_call: TRBV30; clone_size: .
cdr3_aa: CASSSSRWEQFF; cdr3_nt: TGCGCCAGCAGCTCGTCTAGGTGGGAGCAGTTCTTC; j_call: TRBJ2-1; d_call: .; v_call: TRBV5-1; clone_size: .